This TCR beta chain was captured by sequencing in a study of T cell responses to AZD1222 COVID-19 vaccine. Study results and limitations: Epitopes outside B.1.351 and B.1.1.7 mutated regions reportedly drew nearly half of spike TCRs.

Turning to this clone: The antigen is not known.

The assay was immunoSEQ multiplex PCR, and TCRdb's table has in-frame clones only and misses some. The sample holds about 48,000 clones, roughly 85% seen once. Germline loops: CDR1 SGHTS, CDR2 YDEGEE. The CDR3 length is 14 residues. V gave up 2 bases and J gave up 3 bases, with 10 bases separating them. The clonotype originates from an adult who received the AZD1222 COVID-19 vaccine. The sample was peripheral blood, taken 28 days after the second AZD1222 dose. The J gene is TRBJ2-3, the V gene TRBV5-8, with D perhaps assigned TRBD1 or TRBD2 (5 bases each). CDR3 sequence (DNA): TGTGCCAGCAGCTTAGGGACCGTAACAGATACGCAGTATTTT. It is translated as CASSLGTVTDTQYF.